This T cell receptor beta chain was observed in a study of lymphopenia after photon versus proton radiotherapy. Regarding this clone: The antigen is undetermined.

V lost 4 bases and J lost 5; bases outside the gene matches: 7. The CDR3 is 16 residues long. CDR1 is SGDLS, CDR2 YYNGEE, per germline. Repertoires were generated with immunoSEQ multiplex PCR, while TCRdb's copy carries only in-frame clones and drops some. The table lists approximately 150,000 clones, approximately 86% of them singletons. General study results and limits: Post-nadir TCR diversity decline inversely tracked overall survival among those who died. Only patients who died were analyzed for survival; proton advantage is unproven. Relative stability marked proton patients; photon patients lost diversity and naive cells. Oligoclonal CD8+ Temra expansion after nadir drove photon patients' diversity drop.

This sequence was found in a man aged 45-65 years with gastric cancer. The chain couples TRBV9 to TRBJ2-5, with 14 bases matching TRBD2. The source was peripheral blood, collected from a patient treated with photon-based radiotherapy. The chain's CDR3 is CASSRRLAGGGETQYF. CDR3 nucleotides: TGTGCCAGCAGCCGACGACTAGCGGGAGGGGGGGAGACCCAGTACTTC.